This TCR beta chain was sequenced during a study of cytomegalovirus exposure and HLA in healthy donors. Study details: Previous work identified roughly 120 million unique TCR beta sequences from around 200 million T cells.

Germline loops: CDR1 SGHRS, CDR2 YFSETQ. This CDR3 spans 17 amino acids. Deletions cut 3 bases from V and 0 bases from J, with 16 bases between. To note about this clone: Its antigen is unknown.

PCR was performed using 60 Vbeta and 13 Jbeta primers. Libraries were prepared by immunoSEQ multiplex PCR; TCRdb keeps only in-frame clonotypes and omits some of them. Among 150,000 or so clones listed, around 75% were seen once. Everyone who donated was a healthy bone marrow donor. Study findings and constraints: In most subjects, TCR beta sequences reportedly gave accurate predictions of HLA-A and HLA-B alleles. Indistinguishable V segments, including TRBV6-2 and TRBV6-3, were excluded.

This clonotype originated in a woman in her late teens or twenties in good health and CMV-seronegative. The specimen was PBMCs. The chain carries TRBV5-1 and TRBJ1-3; possible D gene TRBD1, 6 bases. CDR3 in amino acids: CASSSRQGRSSGNTIYF. CDR3 nucleotide sequence: TGCGCCAGCAGCTCCAGGCAGGGGCGAAGCTCTGGAAACACCATATATTTT.